A single sample is the source of the 15 T cell receptor beta chains below, sequenced in a study of breast tumors, draining lymph nodes, adjacent tissues. TCRdb recomputed calls from the multiplex PCR reads with MiXCR, one row per CDR3 protein. The table has 60,000 to 75,000 distinct CDR3 sequences, 57% seen once. The sequenced material came from breast tumor tissue. These receptor sequences come from a female donor with breast cancer. Some clones in this sample may be carry-over from other donors' samples.

The chain uses TRBV2 and TRBJ1-2; D is ambiguous. Germline V gene lookup returns CDR1 SNHLY and CDR2 FYNNEI. CDR3 length equals 14 residues. V lost 9 bases, J lost 6 bases, and 20 bases lay in between. Here the CDR3 DNA reads TGTGCCAGATTTAATGGAGGAGGCAGAGATGGCTACACCTTC. Translating it yields CARFNGGGRDGYTF.

Remarks on this clonotype: No DNA is shown, since the ends of the CDR3 on it are uncertain; the CDR3 is the one TCRdb lists. This chain uses TRBV6-5 with TRBJ2-1; the D call in the table, TRBD1, was not verified against the DNA. CDR1 is MNHEY, CDR2 SVGAGI, per germline. Including both end residues, the CDR3 is 22 amino acids long. CDR3 residues: CDSSFYICSAKRTGEGSNEQFF.

About this clonotype itself: Possible read error: a much larger clone is one base away. This chain connects TRBV20-1 to TRBJ2-3, with TRBD2 matching 11 bases. Germline V gives CDR1 DFQATT, CDR2 SNEGSKA (reference sequence). J was trimmed by 2 bases and V by 6 bases; bases with no gene match: 10. The CDR3 is 16 residues long. The CDR3 sequence: CSASLAGGSATDTQYF. The CDR3 nucleotides are TGCAGTGCAAGTCTAGCGGGAGGCTCGGCCACAGATACGCAGTATTTT.

The V call is TRBV2, the J call TRBJ2-3, with a weak D call TRBD2 (6 bases). V dropped 6 bases and J dropped 5 bases, with 15 bases sitting between them. CDR3 length: 14 residues. CDR1 and CDR2 from the germline V gene are SNHLY and FYNNEI. The CDR3 DNA sequence: TGTGCCAGCAGGAGGGACTCGTCCGAAGATACGCAGTATTTT. Residues: CASRRDSSEDTQYF. Drawing the rest from reference TRBV2 and TRBJ2-3, the complete variable domain is EPEVTQTPSHQVTQMGQEVILRCVPISNHLYFYWYRQILGQKVEFLVSFYNNEISEKSEIFDDQFSVERPDGSNFTLKIRSTKLEDSAMYFCASRRDSSEDTQYFGPGTRLTVL.

This chain uses TRBV12-3 or TRBV12-4 with TRBJ1-4, with 8 bases that match TRBD1. The CDR3 length is 14 residues. The J segment lost 7 bases and the V segment lost 3 bases, leaving 4 bases of the junction unmatched. CDR3 sequence: CASSFRQGAEKLFF. Here the CDR3 DNA reads TGTGCCAGCAGTTTCAGGCAGGGGGCTGAAAAACTGTTTTTT.

This chain uses TRBV7-9 with TRBJ2-5, with unresolved D. CDR1 SEHNR and CDR2 FQNEAQ come from the germline V gene (reference sequence). The CDR3 is 13 amino acids. Trimming removed 3 bases at V and 5 bases at J, with 10 bases between. CDR3 in amino acids: CASSFAGTETQYF. The CDR3 DNA is TGTGCCAGCAGCTTTGCCGGAACCGAGACCCAGTACTTC.

Only one count was recorded for this clonotype. The chain links TRBV7-2 to TRBJ2-3; 8 bases are a match to TRBD2. Germline V gene data show CDR1 as SGHTA and CDR2 as FQGNSA. After removal of 1 base from V and 3 bases from J, the junction contained 12 bases not matched to a gene. The CDR3 spans 18 residues. The CDR3: CASSLVNLGLGGTDTQYF. The CDR3, as DNA: TGTGCCAGCAGCTTAGTAAATTTGGGACTAGGTGGGACAGATACGCAGTATTTT. Drawing the rest from reference TRBV7-2 and TRBJ2-3, the complete variable domain is GAGVSQSPSNKVTEKGKDVELRCDPISGHTALYWYRQSLGQGLEFLIYFQGNSAPDKSGLPSDRFSAERTGGSVSTLTIQRTQQEDSAVYLCASSLVNLGLGGTDTQYFGPGTRLTVL.

The chain is built from TRBV19 and TRBJ2-7; D unresolved. CDR1 is LNHDA, CDR2 SQIVND, per germline (reference sequence). CDR3 length: 15 amino acids. V was cut by 5 bases and J by 6 bases, with 20 bases left in between. The CDR3 spells CASSGSRAEEGEQYF. The CDR3 coding sequence is TGTGCCAGTAGTGGAAGTCGGGCCGAGGAAGGCGAGCAGTACTTC.

This clonotype was counted many times. As DNA, the CDR3 is TGCAGCGTTGTTTACTACTTAGGGGAGCTGTTTTTT. This sequence encodes CSVVYYLGELFF. The V gene is TRBV29-1, the J gene TRBJ2-2; the D is unclear. This CDR3 is built from 12 residues. The germline gives CDR1 SQVTM, CDR2 ANQGSEA. The V and J ends lost 4 bases and 8 bases respectively, with 11 bases between them.

This rearrangement joins TRBV2 to TRBJ1-2, with a tentative D call TRBD1 (5 bases). Germline loops: CDR1 SNHLY, CDR2 FYNNEI. The CDR3 runs 13 residues. Trimming pared 8 bases from V and 1 base from J, leaving 11 bases between. The CDR3 sequence is CASGGDGNYGYTF. CDR3 bases: TGTGCCAGCGGGGGGGACGGTAACTATGGCTACACCTTC.

The V and J genes are TRBV15 and TRBJ1-2; TRBD1 matches at 8 bases. The CDR3 has 12 amino acids. V gave up 4 bases and J gave up 12 bases; unmatched junction bases: 7. Germline-derived CDR1 and CDR2 are LNHNV and YYDKDF (reference sequence). In DNA, the CDR3 is TGTGCCACCAGCACACAGGGGGGTGGAAACACCTTC. Its protein product is CATSTQGGGNTF. The whole variable domain, filled in from reference TRBV15 and TRBJ1-2, reads DAMVIQNPRYQVTQFGKPVTLSCSQTLNHNVMYWYQQKSSQAPKLLFHYYDKDFNNEADTPDNFQSRRPNTSFCFLDIRSPGLGDTAMYLCATSTQGGGNTFGSGTRLTVV.

At least ten counts were recorded for this clonotype. The rearrangement links TRBV2 to TRBJ2-5; TRBD1 aligns across 10 bases. After removal of 7 bases from V and 4 bases from J, the junction contained 3 bases not matched to a gene. There are 13 residues in the CDR3. Germline V CDR1 and CDR2: SNHLY, FYNNEI. CDR3 loop: CASKRDRGETQYF. In nucleotides, the CDR3 is TGTGCCAGCAAGAGGGACAGGGGAGAGACCCAGTACTTC.

On this clonotype itself: A much larger clonotype is one base distant, so this may be a read error. This chain uses TRBV13 with TRBJ2-7, with a weak D call TRBD2 (5 bases). This CDR3 spans 15 amino acids. Per the germline V gene, CDR1 is PRHDT and CDR2 is FYEKMQ (reference sequence). Trimming took 4 bases from V and 4 from J, leaving 17 bases between them. Here the CDR3 reads CASSSRRGIWYEQYF. The CDR3 DNA is TGTGCCAGCAGCTCACGCCGGGGAATCTGGTACGAGCAGTACTTC. The variable domain in full, completed from reference TRBV13 and TRBJ2-7, reads AAGVIQSPRHLIKEKRETATLKCYPIPRHDTVYWYQQGPGQDPQFLISFYEKMQSDKGSIPDRFSAQQFSDYHSELNMSSLELGDSALYFCASSSRRGIWYEQYFGPGTRLTVT.

The chain uses TRBV7-9 and TRBJ2-5; TRBD2 matches 13 bases. The CDR3 contains 15 residues. Germline V gene data show CDR1 as SEHNR and CDR2 as FQNEAQ (reference sequence). V lost 5 bases to trimming and J lost 5 bases; unmatched junction nucleotides: 5. The CDR3 DNA is TGTGCCAGCAGCAGGACTAGCGGGAGTGATGAGACCCAGTACTTC. This sequence encodes CASSRTSGSDETQYF. Drawing the rest from reference TRBV7-9 and TRBJ2-5, the complete variable domain is DTGVSQNPRHKITKRGQNVTFRCDPISEHNRLYWYRQTLGQGPEFLTYFQNEAQLEKSRLLSDRFSAERPKGSFSTLEIQRTEQGDSAMYLCASSRTSGSDETQYFGPGTRLLVL.

The table lists this clonotype with many counts. This chain uses TRBV6-1 with TRBJ1-1; D gene unclear. Germline assignment: CDR1 MNHNS and CDR2 SASEGT. V lost 6 bases and J lost 0, with 11 bases in between. The CDR3 totals 14 residues. This CDR3 reads CASSQAAMNTEAFF. In DNA, the CDR3 is TGTGCCAGCAGCCAGGCGGCCATGAACACTGAAGCTTTCTTT.